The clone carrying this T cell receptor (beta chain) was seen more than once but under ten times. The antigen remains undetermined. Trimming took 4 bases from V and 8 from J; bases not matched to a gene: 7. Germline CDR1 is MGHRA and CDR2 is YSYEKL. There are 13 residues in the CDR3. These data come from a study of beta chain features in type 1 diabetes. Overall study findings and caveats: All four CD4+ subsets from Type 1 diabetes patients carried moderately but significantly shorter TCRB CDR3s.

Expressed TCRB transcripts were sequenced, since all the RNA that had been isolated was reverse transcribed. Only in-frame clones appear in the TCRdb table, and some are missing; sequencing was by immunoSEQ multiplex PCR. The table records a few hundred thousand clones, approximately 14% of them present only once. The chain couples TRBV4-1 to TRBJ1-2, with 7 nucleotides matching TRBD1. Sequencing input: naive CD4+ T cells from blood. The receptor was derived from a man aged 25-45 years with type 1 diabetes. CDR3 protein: CASSPRQGDGYTF. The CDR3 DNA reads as TGCGCCAGCAGCCCCCGACAGGGAGACGGCTACACCTTC.